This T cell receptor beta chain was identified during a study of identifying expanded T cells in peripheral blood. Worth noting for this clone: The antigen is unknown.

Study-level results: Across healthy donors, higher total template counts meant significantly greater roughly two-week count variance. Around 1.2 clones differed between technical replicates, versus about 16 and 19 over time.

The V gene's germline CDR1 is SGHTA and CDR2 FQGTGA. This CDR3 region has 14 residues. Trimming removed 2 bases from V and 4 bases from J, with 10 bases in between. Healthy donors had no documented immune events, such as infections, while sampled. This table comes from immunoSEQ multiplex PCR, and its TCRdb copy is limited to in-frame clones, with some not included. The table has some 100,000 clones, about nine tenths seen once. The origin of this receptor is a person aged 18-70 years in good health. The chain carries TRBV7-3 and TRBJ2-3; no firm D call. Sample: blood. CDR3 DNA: TGTGCCAGCAGCTTATCGGCAGCTTCAGATACGCAGTATTTT. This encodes CASSLSAASDTQYF. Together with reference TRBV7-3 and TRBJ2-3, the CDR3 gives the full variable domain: GAGVSQTPSNKVTEKGKYVELRCDPISGHTALYWYRQSLGQGPEFLIYFQGTGAADDSGLPNDRFFAVRPEGSVSTLKIQRTERGDSAVYLCASSLSAASDTQYFGPGTRLTVL.